These 9 T cell receptor beta chains came from one sample sequenced in a study of shared clonotypes between healthy human individuals. TCRdb's table, derived via immunoSEQ multiplex PCR, lists solely in-frame clones and lacks some. Seen here are 600,000 or so clones, roughly 95% observed once, and the top ten hold approximately 0.11%. CD45RO-negative CD8 cells positively selected for CCR7 made up the naive population, which excluded terminally differentiated effector memory CD45RA+ cells. Sequencing was performed on naive CD8+ T cells sorted from blood. The receptors come from a woman aged 25 to 39 in good health.

This rearrangement joins TRBV27 to TRBJ2-7; 8 bases align to TRBD1. The CDR3 spans 14 residues. In germline, CDR1 is MNHEY, CDR2 SMNVEV (reference sequence). V shed 6 bases and J 7 bases; nucleotides not matched to a gene: 11. Here the CDR3 reads CASRPTGAPREQYF. DNA of the CDR3: TGTGCCAGCAGGCCGACAGGGGCTCCAAGGGAGCAGTACTTC.

The chain recombines TRBV11-2 with TRBJ2-7; TRBD2 might be the D (6 bases). Trimming stripped 5 bases from V and 4 bases from J, with 15 bases between. From germline, CDR1 is SGHAT and CDR2 FQNNGV. The CDR3 is 14 amino acids. The CDR3 DNA sequence: TGTGCCAGCAGCCCCATCGGGGGAATTTACGAGCAGTACTTC. It specifies CASSPIGGIYEQYF. The variable domain in full, with the rest retrieved from reference TRBV11-2 and TRBJ2-7, is EAGVAQSPRYKIIEKRQSVAFWCNPISGHATLYWYQQILGQGPKLLIQFQNNGVVDDSQLPKDRFSAERLKGVDSTLKIQPAKLEDSAVYLCASSPIGGIYEQYFGPGTRLTVT.

The rearrangement joins TRBV5-4 to TRBJ2-5; 13 bases align to TRBD2. Germline CDR1 and CDR2: SGHNT and YYREEE (reference sequence). V lost 0 bases to trimming and J lost 5 bases; unmatched junction nucleotides: 16. The CDR3 runs 20 residues. CDR3 residues: CASSLAALGTSGVHRETQYF. The CDR3 bases are TGTGCCAGCAGCTTGGCGGCATTGGGGACTAGCGGGGTTCACAGGGAGACCCAGTACTTC.

J is TRBJ2-7 and V is TRBV6-6, with D unclear. The CDR3 runs 15 residues. Trimming took 7 bases from V and 0 from J, leaving 16 bases between them. CDR1 is MNHNY and CDR2 is SVGAGI in the germline V gene (reference sequence). This CDR3 reads CASTYSWRDSYEQYF. CDR3 bases: TGTGCCAGCACATACTCGTGGAGAGACTCCTACGAGCAGTACTTC.

This clone occurred once. The chain employs TRBV5-8 and TRBJ2-7; D is uncertain. V dropped 2 bases and J dropped 0 bases, with 6 bases sitting between them. The CDR3 is made up of 13 amino acids. Germline V CDR1 and CDR2: SGHTS, YDEGEE. CDR3: CASSFFDSYEQYF. CDR3 coding DNA: TGTGCCAGCAGCTTTTTCGACTCCTACGAGCAGTACTTC.

This clone was counted only a few times. V usage is TRBV5-6 and J usage is TRBJ2-1, with D unclear. Trimming removed 1 base from V and 6 bases from J, with 5 bases in between. CDR1 is SGHDT and CDR2 is YYEEEE in the germline V gene. The CDR3 runs to 12 residues. The CDR3 DNA follows: TGTGCCAGCAGCTTGCCGAGCAATGAGCAGTTCTTC. It is translated as CASSLPSNEQFF.

The chain uses TRBV19 and TRBJ2-1, with D tentatively TRBD2 (6 bases). The length of the CDR3 is 15 residues. With 3 bases removed from V and 6 bases from J, the gap between germline ends came to 15 bases. Germline CDR1 is LNHDA and CDR2 is SQIVND (reference sequence). The DNA for the CDR3 is TGTGCCAGTAGTATCCTAGCCGGGGACTTCAATGAGCAGTTCTTC. This sequence encodes CASSILAGDFNEQFF.

The rearrangement joins TRBV7-9 to TRBJ1-2; 8 nucleotides align to TRBD1. V shed 2 bases and J 1 base; nucleotides not matched to a gene: 9. This CDR3 has 17 residues. Germline assignment: CDR1 SEHNR and CDR2 FQNEAQ (reference sequence). CDR3 sequence: CASSLSGQGVFNYGYTF. For the CDR3, the DNA is TGTGCCAGCAGCTTAAGTGGACAGGGAGTTTTTAACTATGGCTACACCTTC.

Concerning this clone: Other nucleotide sequences in the sample specify the same CDR3. The chain links TRBV27 to TRBJ1-5, with D unclear. The V end lost 5 bases, the J end lost 2 bases, and 10 bases lay between the germline ends. CDR3 length: 14 residues. Germline V gives CDR1 MNHEY, CDR2 SMNVEV (reference sequence). Written as DNA, the CDR3 is TGTGCCAGCAGTGTCCTGGGAGGCAATCAGCCCCAGCATTTT. Translating gives CASSVLGGNQPQHF.